The source of this T cell receptor (beta chain) is a study of blood T cell repertoires in COVID-19 (dated by TCRdb to the early 2020s). With regard to the full study: Samples from collaborators originated in the United States, Italy and Spain and spanned both the acute and convalescent phases of COVID-19. The material from the prospective study consisted of cDNA or gDNA derived from T cells, B-cell-depleted T cells, or PBMCs. Subjects who had been exposed to COVID-19, were actively infected with it, or had recovered from it provided the deeply sampled blood TCRbeta repertoires that made up the dataset. A freely available public database, intended as a resource for researchers studying the immune response to SARS-CoV-2, is where the repertoires were released. Samples were obtained from the ongoing ImmuneRACE study (first 160 participants) and from over 1,000 subjects provided by 6 global collaborators. Nearly every sample came with metadata listing a de-identified subject ID, COVID-19 status, age in years and sex. Where available, HLA class I and class II types were taken from metadata supplied by the sample provider and were not determined by assay-based typing.

The collaborating institutions used their own protocols to collect whole blood in K2EDTA tubes. For TCRbeta analysis, collaborators shipped samples in one of three forms: frozen whole blood, isolated PBMCs, or DNA extracted from either of those sample types. The germline V gene (reference sequence) specifies LNHDA as CDR1 and SQIVND as CDR2. Its CDR3 holds 14 amino acids, cysteine through phenylalanine. Kept here is only the CDR3 DNA, which spans 42 bases and is read in frame from base 1. V lost 5 bases and J lost 3 bases, and the count of bases not matched to a germline gene is 4. On the study overall, not on this receptor specifically: Clinical and demographic metadata were provided uncurated, with the amount varying by source and participant.

Details on this clone: What antigen it recognizes has not been identified. Qualities for individual bases were not recorded, and no much larger clone is one base off.

The immunoSEQ Assay, a bias-controlled multiplex PCR, was used to amplify TCRbeta CDR3 regions from genomic DNA. Per the authors' processing: Within the assay, amplification of reference gene primers was used to estimate how many nucleated cells each sample contained. Sequence reads were collapsed and filtered to measure the absolute abundance of every unique TCRbeta CDR3 rearrangement. For each sample, productive Simpson clonality was calculated by taking the square root of Simpson's diversity index across productive rearrangements. Sourced from immuneACCESS, this table was stored by TCRdb with only in-frame sequences that have V and J called. A share of the clones is absent; for the studies checked, an unresolved V gene accounts for under half, and the remainder has no known explanation. The DNA gave D and trimming, while V, J and clone size come from that table. The sample table holds about 490,000 clones, of which approximately 85% were seen once. Approximately 2.9% of the sample lies in the top ten.

The sequence derives from a human donor in a cohort sampled during active COVID-19. What was sequenced was peripheral blood. The chain is made from TRBV19 and TRBJ1-5, and 7 junction bases match TRBD1. Here is the DNA: TGTGCCAGTAGTTTGGACAGGTTCAATCAGCCCCAGCATTTT. It is translated as CASSLDRFNQPQHF.